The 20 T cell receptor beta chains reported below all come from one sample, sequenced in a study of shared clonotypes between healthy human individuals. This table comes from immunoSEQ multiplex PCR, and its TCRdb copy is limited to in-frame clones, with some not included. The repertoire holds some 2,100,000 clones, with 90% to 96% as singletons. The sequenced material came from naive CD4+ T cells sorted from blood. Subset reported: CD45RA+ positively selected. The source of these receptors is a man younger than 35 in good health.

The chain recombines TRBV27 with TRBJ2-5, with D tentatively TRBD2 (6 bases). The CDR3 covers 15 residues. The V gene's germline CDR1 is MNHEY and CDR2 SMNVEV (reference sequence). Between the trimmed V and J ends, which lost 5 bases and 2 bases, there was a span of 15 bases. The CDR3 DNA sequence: TGTGCCAGCAGTGAACGGGACTGGCCACAAGAGACCCAGTACTTC. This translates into CASSERDWPQETQYF.

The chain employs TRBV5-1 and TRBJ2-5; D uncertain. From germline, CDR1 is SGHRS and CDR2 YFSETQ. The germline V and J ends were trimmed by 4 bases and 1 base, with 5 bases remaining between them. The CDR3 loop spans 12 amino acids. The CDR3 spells CASSPSQETQYF. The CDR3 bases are TGCGCCAGCAGCCCCTCCCAAGAGACCCAGTACTTC.

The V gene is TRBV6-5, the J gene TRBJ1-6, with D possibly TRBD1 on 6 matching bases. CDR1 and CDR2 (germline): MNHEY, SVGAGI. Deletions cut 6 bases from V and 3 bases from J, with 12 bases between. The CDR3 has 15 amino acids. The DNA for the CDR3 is TGTGCCAGCAGCTCAGGACAGTACTATAATTCACCCCTCCACTTT. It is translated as CASSSGQYYNSPLHF.

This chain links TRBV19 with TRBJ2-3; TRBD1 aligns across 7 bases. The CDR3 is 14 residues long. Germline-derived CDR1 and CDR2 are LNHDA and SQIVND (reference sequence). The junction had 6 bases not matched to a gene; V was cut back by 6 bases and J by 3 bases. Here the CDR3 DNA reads TGTGCCAGTAGCGACAGGGTAGCTACAGATACGCAGTATTTT. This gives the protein CASSDRVATDTQYF.

The CDR3 loop is CAISESNLAITDTQYF. CDR3 nucleotide sequence: TGTGCCATCAGTGAGTCGAATCTGGCAATCACAGATACGCAGTATTTT. The chain employs TRBV10-3 and TRBJ2-3; D not certain. Germline values: CDR1 ENHRY, CDR2 SYGVKD. This CDR3 is built from 16 residues. V was clipped by 0 bases and J by 2 bases, with 12 bases between them.

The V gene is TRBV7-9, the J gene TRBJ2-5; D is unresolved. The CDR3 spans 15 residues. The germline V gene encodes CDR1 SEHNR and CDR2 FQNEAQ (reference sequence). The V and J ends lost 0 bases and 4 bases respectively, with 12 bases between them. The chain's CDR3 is CASSLALSSGETQYF. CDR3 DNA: TGTGCCAGCAGCTTAGCCCTCTCGTCCGGAGAGACCCAGTACTTC. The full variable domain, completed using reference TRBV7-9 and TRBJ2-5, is DTGVSQNPRHKITKRGQNVTFRCDPISEHNRLYWYRQTLGQGPEFLTYFQNEAQLEKSRLLSDRFSAERPKGSFSTLEIQRTEQGDSAMYLCASSLALSSGETQYFGPGTRLLVL.

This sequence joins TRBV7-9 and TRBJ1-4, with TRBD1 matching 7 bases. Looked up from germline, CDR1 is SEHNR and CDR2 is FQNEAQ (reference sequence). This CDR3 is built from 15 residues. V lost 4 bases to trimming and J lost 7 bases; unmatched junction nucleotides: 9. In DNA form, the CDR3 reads TGTGCCAGCAGCTCAGGACAGTCAGGGGGTGAAAAACTGTTTTTT. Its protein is CASSSGQSGGEKLFF.

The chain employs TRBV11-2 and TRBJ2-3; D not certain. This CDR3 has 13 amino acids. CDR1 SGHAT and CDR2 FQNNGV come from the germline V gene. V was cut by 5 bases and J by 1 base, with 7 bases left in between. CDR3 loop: CASSPSGTDTQYF. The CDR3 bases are TGTGCCAGCAGCCCTTCTGGCACAGATACGCAGTATTTT.

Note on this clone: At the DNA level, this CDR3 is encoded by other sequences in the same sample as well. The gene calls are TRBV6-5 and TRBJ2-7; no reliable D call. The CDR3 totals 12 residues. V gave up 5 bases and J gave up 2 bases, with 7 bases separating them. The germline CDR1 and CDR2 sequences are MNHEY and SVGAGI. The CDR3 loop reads CASSPAPYEQYF. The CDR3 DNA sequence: TGTGCCAGCAGTCCGGCCCCCTACGAGCAGTACTTC.

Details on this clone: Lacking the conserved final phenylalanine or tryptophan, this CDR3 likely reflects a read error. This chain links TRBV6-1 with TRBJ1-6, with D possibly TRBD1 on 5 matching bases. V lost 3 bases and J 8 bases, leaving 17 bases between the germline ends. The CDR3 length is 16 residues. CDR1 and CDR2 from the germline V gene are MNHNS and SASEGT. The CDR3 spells CASSDSSGGGYSPLHL. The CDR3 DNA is TGTGCCAGCAGTGATAGCTCCGGCGGGGGTTATTCACCCCTCCACCTT.

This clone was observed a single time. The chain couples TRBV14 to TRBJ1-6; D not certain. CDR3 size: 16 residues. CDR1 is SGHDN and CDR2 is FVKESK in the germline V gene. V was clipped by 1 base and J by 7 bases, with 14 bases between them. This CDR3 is CASSQGATVANSPLHF. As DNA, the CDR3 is TGTGCCAGCAGCCAAGGGGCGACGGTGGCGAATTCACCCCTCCACTTT. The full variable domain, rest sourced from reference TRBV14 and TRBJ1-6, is EAGVTQFPSHSVIEKGQTVTLRCDPISGHDNLYWYRRVMGKEIKFLLHFVKESKQDESGMPNNRFLAERTGGTYSTLKVQPAELEDSGVYFCASSQGATVANSPLHFGNGTRLTVT.

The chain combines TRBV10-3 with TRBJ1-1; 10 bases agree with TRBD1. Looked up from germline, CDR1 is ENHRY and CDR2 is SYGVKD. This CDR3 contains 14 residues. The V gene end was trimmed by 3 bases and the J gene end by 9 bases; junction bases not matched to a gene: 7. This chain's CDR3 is CAISDPTGGIKAFF. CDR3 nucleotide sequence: TGTGCCATCAGTGACCCGACAGGGGGCATTAAAGCTTTCTTT.

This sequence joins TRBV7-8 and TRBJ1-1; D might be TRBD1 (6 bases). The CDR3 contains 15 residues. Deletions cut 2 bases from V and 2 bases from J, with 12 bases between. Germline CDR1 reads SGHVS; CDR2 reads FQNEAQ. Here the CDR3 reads CASSLLGGRNTEAFF. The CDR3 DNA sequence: TGTGCCAGCAGCTTATTAGGGGGGCGCAACACTGAAGCTTTCTTT.

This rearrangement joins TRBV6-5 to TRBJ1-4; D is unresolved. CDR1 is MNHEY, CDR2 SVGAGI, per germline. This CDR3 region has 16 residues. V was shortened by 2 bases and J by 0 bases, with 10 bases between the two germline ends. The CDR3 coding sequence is TGTGCCAGCAGTTACCGAAGGCGTCCAACTAATGAAAAACTGTTTTTT. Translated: CASSYRRRPTNEKLFF.

Here the CDR3 DNA reads TGTGCCAGCAGTAGGGGGCCGGGACAGGGGGTTAATGAAGCTTTCTTT. It translates to CASSRGPGQGVNEAFF. J is TRBJ1-1 and V is TRBV27; 11 positions match TRBD1. J was trimmed by 7 bases and V by 5 bases; bases with no gene match: 12. CDR1 MNHEY and CDR2 SMNVEV come from the germline V gene (reference sequence). The CDR3 sequence is 16 residues long.

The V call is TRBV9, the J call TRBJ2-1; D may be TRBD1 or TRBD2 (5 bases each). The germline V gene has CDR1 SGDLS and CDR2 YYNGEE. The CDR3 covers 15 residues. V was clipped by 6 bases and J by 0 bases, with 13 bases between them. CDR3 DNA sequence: TGTGCCAGCACCCGTGGGGGTCGCTCCTACAATGAGCAGTTCTTC. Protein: CASTRGGRSYNEQFF.

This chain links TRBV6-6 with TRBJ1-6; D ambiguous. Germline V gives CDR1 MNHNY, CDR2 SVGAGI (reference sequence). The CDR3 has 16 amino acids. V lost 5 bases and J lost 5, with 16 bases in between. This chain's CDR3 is CASSLESGVNNSPLHF. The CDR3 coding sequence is TGTGCCAGCAGTCTCGAATCGGGAGTTAATAATTCACCCCTCCACTTT.

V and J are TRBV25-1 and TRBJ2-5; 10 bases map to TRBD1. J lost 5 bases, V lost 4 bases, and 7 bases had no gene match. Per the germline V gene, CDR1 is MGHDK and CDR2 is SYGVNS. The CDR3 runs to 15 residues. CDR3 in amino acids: CASSGLTGGLETQYF. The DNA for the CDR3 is TGTGCCAGCAGTGGGCTGACAGGGGGCTTGGAGACCCAGTACTTC.

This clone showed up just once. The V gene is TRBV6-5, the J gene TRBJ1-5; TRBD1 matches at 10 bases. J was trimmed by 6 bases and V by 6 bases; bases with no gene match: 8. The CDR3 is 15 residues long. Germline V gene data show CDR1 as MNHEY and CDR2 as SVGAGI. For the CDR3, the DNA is TGTGCCAGCAGCCCGGAGACAGGGGGCTCTCAGCCCCAGCATTTT. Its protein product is CASSPETGGSQPQHF.

The CDR3 DNA reads as TGTGCCAGCAGTGGAGGGAAAGGGGGCGAAAAACTGTTTTTT. As protein: CASSGGKGGEKLFF. This sequence joins TRBV2 and TRBJ1-4; 7 bases agree with TRBD1. The CDR3 totals 14 residues. The J segment lost 8 bases and the V segment lost 4 bases, leaving 7 bases of the junction unmatched. Germline V lookup: CDR1 SNHLY, CDR2 FYNNEI.